This passage covers 30 T cell receptor beta chains from one sample sequenced in a study of shared clonotypes between healthy human individuals. Profiling relied on immunoSEQ multiplex PCR, and the TCRdb table lists in-frame clones only, not all of them. The sample includes about 2,200,000 clones, around 93% of them seen just once. Terminally differentiated effector memory CD45RA+ cells were left out of the naive CD8 fraction, which was CD45RO-negative and positively selected for CCR7. Sequencing was done on a sample of naive CD8+ T cells from PBMCs. The receptors here all came from a man aged 18 to 29 in good health. Some clones in this sample may be carry-over from other donors' samples.

The chain employs TRBV5-6 and TRBJ2-1; 11 bases align to TRBD2. Trimming cost V 4 bases and J 7 bases; bases outside gene matches: 10. The CDR3 has 16 residues. The germline V gene has CDR1 SGHDT and CDR2 YYEEEE. CDR3 nucleotide sequence: TGTGCCAGCAGCCCCAAAACTAGCGGGAGCTTGAATGAGCAGTTCTTC. Protein sequence: CASSPKTSGSLNEQFF.

The V call is TRBV28, the J call TRBJ1-4, with 7 positions matching TRBD1. Germline V gene data show CDR1 as MDHEN and CDR2 as SYDVKM. The junction had 10 bases not matched to a gene; V was cut back by 5 bases and J by 7 bases. CDR3 size: 15 residues. CDR3 sequence reads: CASSPTQGVTEKLFF. The CDR3 bases are TGTGCCAGCAGTCCGACGCAGGGGGTGACTGAAAAACTGTTTTTT.

V is TRBV28 and J is TRBJ1-2; 7 nucleotides match TRBD1. The CDR3 length is 17 residues. Germline CDR1 reads MDHEN; CDR2 reads SYDVKM. V shed 6 bases, J shed 3 bases, and the junction held 16 bases outside the gene matches. The CDR3 DNA reads TGTGCCAGCAGCCTTCGGGTGAAAGCCGGGACAGACTATGGCTACACCTTC. Protein product: CASSLRVKAGTDYGYTF.

This clone appeared once. The V and J genes are TRBV9 and TRBJ1-1, with D unresolved. The germline V gene has CDR1 SGDLS and CDR2 YYNGEE. This CDR3 is 15 amino acids long. Trimming pared 5 bases from V and 13 bases from J, leaving 27 bases between. The CDR3 nucleotides read TGTGCCAGCAGTACTAACATGGTCTCCTCGGGAGAGTATTTCTTT. Its protein product is CASSTNMVSSGEYFF.

J is TRBJ2-7 and V is TRBV4-1; 7 positions match TRBD2. The V gene end was trimmed by 0 bases and the J gene end by 3 bases; junction bases not matched to a gene: 8. The CDR3 has 16 amino acids. Per the germline V gene, CDR1 is MGHRA and CDR2 is YSYEKL. The CDR3 DNA reads as TGCGCCAGCAGCCAAGAATCGGGAGGTGGGTTCTACGAGCAGTACTTC. It codes for CASSQESGGGFYEQYF.

The gene calls are TRBV28 and TRBJ1-2; D gene uncertain. The germline CDR1 and CDR2 sequences are MDHEN and SYDVKM. This CDR3 has 16 residues. V lost 0 bases and J 6 bases, leaving 17 bases between the germline ends. The CDR3 DNA is TGTGCCAGCAGTTTATGGCCCTTTGAAGGTCAGAATGGCTACACCTTC. This encodes CASSLWPFEGQNGYTF.

The CDR3 here is CASSLTSGRLYEQYF. In nucleotides, the CDR3 is TGCGCCAGCAGCTTGACTAGCGGGAGACTGTACGAGCAGTACTTC. The chain uses TRBV10-1 and TRBJ2-7; TRBD2 matches 12 bases. Per germline, CDR1 WNHNN and CDR2 SYGVQD (reference sequence). The CDR3 contains 15 residues. V lost 6 bases and J lost 4; bases outside the gene matches: 7.

CDR3 DNA sequence: TGTGCCAGCAACTACGAACTAGGACCCTCGGAGACCCAGTACTTC. It codes for CASNYELGPSETQYF. The chain couples TRBV6-1 to TRBJ2-5; TRBD2 might be the D (5 bases). V lost 7 bases, J lost 5 bases, and 20 bases lay in between. The CDR3 is 15 residues long. Germline V lookup: CDR1 MNHNS, CDR2 SASEGT.

This rearrangement joins TRBV2 to TRBJ1-3; D is uncertain. The CDR3 spans 15 residues. From germline, CDR1 is SNHLY and CDR2 FYNNEI. V was clipped by 4 bases and J by 0 bases, with 10 bases between them. This CDR3 reads CASSGAAVSGNTIYF. The CDR3 DNA follows: TGTGCCAGCAGTGGCGCGGCAGTCTCTGGAAACACCATATATTTT.

The genes are TRBV9 and TRBJ1-4; no clear D gene. Germline V gene sequence: CDR1 SGDLS, CDR2 YYNGEE. The CDR3 has 14 amino acids. Trimming cost V 0 bases and J 8 bases, with 11 bases left between them. This CDR3 reads CASSVGTPREKLFF. In nucleotides, the CDR3 is TGTGCCAGCAGCGTAGGGACTCCTAGGGAAAAACTGTTTTTT.

Note on this clone: This may be a read error: a much more frequent sequence differs by one nucleotide. Within the sample, other DNA sequences also encode this same CDR3. The chain links TRBV7-9 to TRBJ2-7; D gene ambiguous. Germline assignment: CDR1 SEHNR and CDR2 FQNEAQ (reference sequence). This CDR3 spans 12 amino acids. Trimming left V 5 bases short and J 0 bases short, with 5 bases between. This chain's CDR3 is CASSPSSYEQYF. The DNA for the CDR3 is TGTGCCAGCAGCCCCTCCTCCTACGAGCAGTACTTC.

The V call is TRBV6-4, the J call TRBJ2-3, with 10 nucleotides matching TRBD2. V shed 3 bases, J shed 2 bases, and the junction held 2 bases outside the gene matches. In germline, CDR1 is MRHNA, CDR2 SNTAGT. There are 15 residues in the CDR3. The CDR3 coding sequence is TGTGCCAGCAGTGAACTAGCGGGATCCACAGATACGCAGTATTTT. Residues: CASSELAGSTDTQYF.

The J gene is TRBJ2-7, the V gene TRBV28; TRBD2 aligns across 13 bases. The V and J ends lost 4 bases and 2 bases, in that order; junction bases with no gene match: 5. This CDR3 is 16 amino acids long. CDR1 MDHEN and CDR2 SYDVKM come from the germline V gene. The CDR3 nucleotides are TGTGCCAGCAGTTGGACTAGCGGGAGAAAACCCTACGAGCAGTACTTC. Protein: CASSWTSGRKPYEQYF.

Notes on this clone: Different DNA sequences within this sample yield the same CDR3. The CDR3 here is CASSFRDSYNEQFF. In DNA, the CDR3 is TGTGCCAGCAGTTTCCGGGACTCATACAATGAGCAGTTCTTC. The chain uses TRBV27 and TRBJ2-1; D might be TRBD2 (6 bases). Germline assignment: CDR1 MNHEY and CDR2 SMNVEV (reference sequence). This CDR3 is built from 14 residues. V dropped 3 bases and J dropped 4 bases, with 10 bases sitting between them.

J is TRBJ2-3 and V is TRBV6-5, with 7 nucleotides matching TRBD2. Germline trimming cut 10 bases from V and 6 bases from J; bases unmatched to any gene: 16. CDR1 is MNHEY and CDR2 is SVGAGI in the germline V gene. CDR3 length: 15 amino acids. The CDR3 sequence: CATLGLQGPRDTQYF. The CDR3 nucleotides read TGTGCCACCTTGGGACTACAAGGTCCCAGGGATACGCAGTATTTT.

V usage is TRBV4-1 and J usage is TRBJ1-5; D possibly corresponds to TRBD1 (6 bases). V was cut by 5 bases and J by 10 bases, with 21 bases left in between. The CDR3 length is 15 residues. The V gene's germline CDR1 is MGHRA and CDR2 YSYEKL. For the CDR3, the DNA is TGCGCCAGCAGCACAGACAGGTCGCTCGGTATTCCCCAGCATTTT. This translates into CASSTDRSLGIPQHF.

The chain has TRBV11-2 and TRBJ2-7; D call uncertain. V gave up 6 bases and J gave up 1 base, with 16 bases separating them. Germline CDR1 and CDR2: SGHAT and FQNNGV. This CDR3 region has 15 residues. This CDR3 reads CASSPTPRSSYEQYF. CDR3 coding DNA: TGTGCCAGCAGTCCCACCCCAAGGTCTTCCTACGAGCAGTACTTC. Complete variable domain (other parts from reference TRBV11-2 and TRBJ2-7): EAGVAQSPRYKIIEKRQSVAFWCNPISGHATLYWYQQILGQGPKLLIQFQNNGVVDDSQLPKDRFSAERLKGVDSTLKIQPAKLEDSAVYLCASSPTPRSSYEQYFGPGTRLTVT.

The CDR3 spells CASSLSGSNQPQHF. CDR3 coding DNA: TGCGCCAGCAGCCTCTCGGGTAGCAATCAGCCCCAGCATTTT. This chain connects TRBV4-1 to TRBJ1-5; no clear D. Germline V lookup: CDR1 MGHRA, CDR2 YSYEKL. This CDR3 is 14 amino acids long. Trimming left V 4 bases short and J 0 bases short, with 7 bases between.

This chain's CDR3 is CASSETGTDYGYTF. The CDR3, as DNA: TGTGCCAGCAGCGAAACCGGGACGGATTATGGCTACACCTTC. The rearrangement uses TRBV28 and TRBJ1-2; possibly TRBD1 for D (5 bases). Germline assignment: CDR1 MDHEN and CDR2 SYDVKM. With 6 bases removed from V and 5 bases from J, the gap between germline ends came to 16 bases. This CDR3 spans 14 amino acids.

This chain uses TRBV7-8 with TRBJ1-1; the D gene is possibly TRBD1 (5 bases). V lost 7 bases, J lost 1 base, and 13 bases lay in between. CDR1 is SGHVS and CDR2 is FQNEAQ in the germline V gene. CDR3 length: 14 residues. The chain's CDR3 is CASTRDGRNTEAFF. CDR3 nucleotides: TGTGCCAGCACCCGGGACGGAAGGAACACTGAAGCTTTCTTT.

The rearrangement links TRBV27 to TRBJ2-5; D is undetermined. CDR3 length equals 16 residues. Trimming took 2 bases from V and 4 from J, leaving 17 bases between them. Germline V gene lookup returns CDR1 MNHEY and CDR2 SMNVEV (reference sequence). DNA for the CDR3: TGTGCCAGCAGTTTAGGGTCTCCGGGTACCCGAGAGACCCAGTACTTC. Protein product: CASSLGSPGTRETQYF.

The genes are TRBV9 and TRBJ2-3; 9 bases align to TRBD1. V dropped 2 bases and J dropped 3; count of bases not matched to a gene: 7. This CDR3 is 16 amino acids long. Germline assignment: CDR1 SGDLS and CDR2 YYNGEE. This CDR3 reads CASSVSGTGRTDTQYF. CDR3 coding DNA: TGTGCCAGCAGCGTTTCCGGGACAGGGAGGACAGATACGCAGTATTTT.

The gene calls are TRBV11-2 and TRBJ2-1; no clear D. Trimming pared 5 bases from V and 8 bases from J, leaving 10 bases between. This CDR3 has 12 residues. Germline V gene lookup returns CDR1 SGHAT and CDR2 FQNNGV. CDR3 bases: TGTGCCAGCAGCCTCCGGAATCATGAGCAGTTCTTC. It encodes CASSLRNHEQFF.

The chain carries TRBV7-9 and TRBJ2-7; no reliable D call. This CDR3 contains 12 residues. Trimming removed 5 bases from V and 5 bases from J, with 10 bases in between. CDR1 is SEHNR, CDR2 FQNEAQ, per germline (reference sequence). In DNA, the CDR3 is TGTGCCAGCAGCGGAGCCTGGGACGAGCAGTACTTC. This encodes CASSGAWDEQYF.

This chain uses TRBV10-3 with TRBJ2-1; the match to TRBD2 covers 10 bases. Trimming removed 7 bases from V and 7 bases from J; junction bases left unmatched: 4. The CDR3 consists of 13 residues. Germline CDR1 and CDR2: ENHRY and SYGVKD. This CDR3 reads CAITSGSRNEQFF. Written as DNA, the CDR3 is TGTGCCATCACTAGCGGGAGTCGGAATGAGCAGTTCTTC.

This chain joins TRBV2 and TRBJ2-1; 12 bases line up with TRBD2. J gave up 4 bases and V 11 bases, and 6 bases lay outside the gene matches. The CDR3 runs to 14 residues. The germline CDR1 and CDR2 sequences are SNHLY and FYNNEI. CDR3 sequence reads: CAVEGTSGYNEQFF. As DNA, the CDR3 is TGTGCCGTAGAAGGGACTAGCGGGTACAATGAGCAGTTCTTC.

About this clone: The sample has other DNA sequences that encode this CDR3 too. The V and J genes are TRBV28 and TRBJ1-2, with 7 bases matching TRBD1. The CDR3 runs 14 residues. The V gene end was trimmed by 3 bases and the J gene end by 5 bases; junction bases not matched to a gene: 6. The germline V gene has CDR1 MDHEN and CDR2 SYDVKM. CDR3 amino acids: CASSLVDRVYGYTF. CDR3 DNA: TGTGCCAGCAGTTTGGTCGACAGGGTTTATGGCTACACCTTC.

A remark on this clone: The identical CDR3 is also encoded by other nucleotide sequences in the sample. CDR3 bases: TGCGCCAGCAGCTCTACACCCTCCTACGAGCAGTACTTC. Translation gives CASSSTPSYEQYF. The V gene is TRBV5-1, the J gene TRBJ2-7; D gene ambiguous. V lost 3 bases, J lost 0 bases, and 7 bases lay in between. The CDR3 totals 13 residues. Per germline, CDR1 SGHRS and CDR2 YFSETQ.

The chain employs TRBV5-1 and TRBJ1-4; D is uncertain. This CDR3 has 17 amino acids. V was cut by 2 bases and J by 0 bases, with 14 bases left in between. Germline V gene lookup returns CDR1 SGHRS and CDR2 YFSETQ. CDR3 sequence (DNA): TGCGCCAGCAGCTTCGTAACTTCGCGTGCAACTAATGAAAAACTGTTTTTT. Residues: CASSFVTSRATNEKLFF.

CDR3: CAWSVRSRGLIQPQHF. Written as DNA, the CDR3 is TGTGCCTGGAGTGTTAGGTCCAGGGGGCTAATCCAGCCCCAGCATTTT. The V and J genes are TRBV30 and TRBJ1-5, with 8 bases fitting TRBD1. With 0 bases clipped from V and 7 bases from J, the junction kept 11 bases outside the gene matches. CDR3 length: 16 residues. CDR1 is GTSNPN, CDR2 SVGIG, per germline (reference sequence).